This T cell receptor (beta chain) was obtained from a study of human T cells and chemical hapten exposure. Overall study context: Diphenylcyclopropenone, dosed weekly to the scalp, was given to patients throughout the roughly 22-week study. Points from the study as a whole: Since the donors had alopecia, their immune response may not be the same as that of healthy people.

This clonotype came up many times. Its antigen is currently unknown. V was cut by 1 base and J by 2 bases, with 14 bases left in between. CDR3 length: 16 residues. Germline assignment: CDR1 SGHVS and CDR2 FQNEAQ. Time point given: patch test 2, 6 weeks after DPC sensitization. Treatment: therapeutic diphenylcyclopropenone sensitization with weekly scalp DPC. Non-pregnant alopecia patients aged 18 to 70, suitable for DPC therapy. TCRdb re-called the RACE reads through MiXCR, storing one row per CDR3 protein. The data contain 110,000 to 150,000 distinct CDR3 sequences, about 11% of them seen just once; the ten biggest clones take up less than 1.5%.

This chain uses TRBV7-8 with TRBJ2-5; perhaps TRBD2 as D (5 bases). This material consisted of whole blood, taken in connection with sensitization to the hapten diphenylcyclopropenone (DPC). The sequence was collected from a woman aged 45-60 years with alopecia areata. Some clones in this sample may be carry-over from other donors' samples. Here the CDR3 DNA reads TGTGCCAGCAGCTTAGGGTTTAGCGCCGGTCAAGAGACCCAGTACTTC. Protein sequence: CASSLGFSAGQETQYF.